This TCR beta chain was recorded in a study of cytomegalovirus exposure and HLA in healthy donors. Worth noting for this clone: What it binds is unknown.

Primers included in the PCR were 60 Vbeta and 13 Jbeta primers. Sequencing was performed with immunoSEQ multiplex PCR; in TCRdb, only in-frame clones are kept and a portion is missing. The sample lists 130,000 to 150,000 clones; roughly four fifths were seen once. The CDR3 runs 15 residues. The germline V and J ends were trimmed by 3 bases and 5 bases, with 17 bases remaining between them. Germline V gene sequence: CDR1 MDHEN, CDR2 SYDVKM. Study conclusions and caveats: A prior analysis recorded that most TCR beta V segments were productive about 87% or about 30% of the time. Later analysis demonstrated an association between a missense DCLRE1C variant and TCR beta V- and J-gene trimming. Donors were assumed by presence/absence analyses to have roughly uniform sequencing depth.

The chain is built from TRBV28 and TRBJ2-7; TRBD2 might be the D (6 bases). The sequence was collected from a young man in good health and CMV-seropositive. Sequences were obtained from PBMCs. CDR3: CASSFRFAGPDEQYF. The CDR3, as DNA: TGTGCCAGCAGTTTTCGGTTCGCGGGGCCCGACGAGCAGTACTTC.